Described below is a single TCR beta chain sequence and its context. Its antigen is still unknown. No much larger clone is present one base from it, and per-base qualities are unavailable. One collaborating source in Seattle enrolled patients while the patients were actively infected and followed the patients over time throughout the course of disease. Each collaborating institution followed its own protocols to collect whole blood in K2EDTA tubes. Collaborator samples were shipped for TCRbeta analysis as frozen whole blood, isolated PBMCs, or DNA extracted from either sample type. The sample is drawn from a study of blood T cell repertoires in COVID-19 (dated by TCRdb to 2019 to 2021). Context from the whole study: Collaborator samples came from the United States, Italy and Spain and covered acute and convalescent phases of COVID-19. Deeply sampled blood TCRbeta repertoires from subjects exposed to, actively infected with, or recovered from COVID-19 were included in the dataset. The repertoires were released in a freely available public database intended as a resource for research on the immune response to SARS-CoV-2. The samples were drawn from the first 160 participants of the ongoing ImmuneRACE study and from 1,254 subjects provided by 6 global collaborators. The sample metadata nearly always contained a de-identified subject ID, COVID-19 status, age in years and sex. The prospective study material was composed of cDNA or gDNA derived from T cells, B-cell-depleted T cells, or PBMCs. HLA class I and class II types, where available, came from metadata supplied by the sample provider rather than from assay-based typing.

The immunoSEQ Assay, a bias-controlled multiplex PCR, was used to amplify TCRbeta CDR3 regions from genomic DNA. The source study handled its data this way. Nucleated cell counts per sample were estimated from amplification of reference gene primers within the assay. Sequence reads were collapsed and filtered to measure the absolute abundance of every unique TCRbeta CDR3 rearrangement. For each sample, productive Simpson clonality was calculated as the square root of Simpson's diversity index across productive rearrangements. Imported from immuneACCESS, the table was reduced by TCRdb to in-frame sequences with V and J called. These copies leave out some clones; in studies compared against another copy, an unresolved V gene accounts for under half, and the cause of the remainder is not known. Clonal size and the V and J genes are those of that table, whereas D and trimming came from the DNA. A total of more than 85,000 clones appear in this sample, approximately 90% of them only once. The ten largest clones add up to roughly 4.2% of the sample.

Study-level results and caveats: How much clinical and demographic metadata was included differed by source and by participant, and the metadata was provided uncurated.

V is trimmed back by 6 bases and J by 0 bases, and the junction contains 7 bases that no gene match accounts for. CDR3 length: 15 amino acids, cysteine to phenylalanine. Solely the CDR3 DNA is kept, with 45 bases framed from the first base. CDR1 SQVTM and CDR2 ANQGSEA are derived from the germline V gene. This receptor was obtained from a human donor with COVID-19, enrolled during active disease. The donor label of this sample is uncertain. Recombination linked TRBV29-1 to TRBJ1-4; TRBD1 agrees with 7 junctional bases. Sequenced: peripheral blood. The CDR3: CSVYRGSTTNEKLFF. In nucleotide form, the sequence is TGCAGCGTCTACAGGGGCTCTACAACTAATGAAAAACTGTTTTTT.